This TCR beta chain came from a study of cytomegalovirus exposure and HLA in healthy donors. This PCR relied on a set of 60 Vbeta primers and 13 Jbeta primers. Repertoires were generated with immunoSEQ multiplex PCR, while TCRdb's copy carries only in-frame clones and drops some. The sample has 250,000 to 350,000 clones; 65% to 85% are singletons. The germline V gene encodes CDR1 MNHEY and CDR2 SVGAGI. V was pared by 2 bases and J by 7 bases, with 11 bases between. There are 13 residues in the CDR3. Sequencing was carried out using PBMCs. The clonotype was recovered from a female donor in good health and CMV-seronegative. The genes are TRBV6-5 and TRBJ1-1; unclear D gene. The CDR3 DNA is TGTGCCAGCAGTTACCCGATTTCAGGTGAAGCTTTCTTT. As protein: CASSYPISGEAFF.